This TCR beta chain was profiled in a study of shared clonotypes between healthy human individuals. Study summary: Each donor's CD4 naive and CD4 memory cells filled three plates apiece, CD8 naive two, and CD8 memory one. General observations from the study: Rarefaction demonstrated incomplete sorted-subset sequencing despite large depth. Larger estimated richness was generally seen in naive subsets than in memory subsets.

Details on this clone: The antigen remains unidentified.

The germline gives CDR1 MNHEY, CDR2 SMNVEV (reference sequence). The J segment lost 0 bases and the V segment lost 5 bases, leaving 3 bases of the junction unmatched. The CDR3 covers 16 residues. TCRdb keeps only in-frame clones here, not all; method: immunoSEQ multiplex PCR. Here the sample spans about 2.4 million clones, 93% being singletons. This receptor was identified in a man younger than 35 in good health. Some clones in this sample may be carry-over from other donors' samples. The rearrangement links TRBV27 to TRBJ2-1, with 11 bases lining up with TRBD2. Specimen: naive CD4+ T cells from PBMCs. Subset: CD45RA+ positively selected. CDR3 nucleotide sequence: TGTGCCAGCAGTGAACTAGCGGGAGTCTCCTACAATGAGCAGTTCTTC. Protein sequence: CASSELAGVSYNEQFF.